Below, one T cell receptor (beta chain) is given with its context. Authors' analysis steps: Nucleated cell counts were estimated from reference gene primer amplification. Clones were sequenced by immunoSEQ multiplex PCR, and TCRdb holds only the in-frame ones, with some missing. V, J and clone size are those of that table, while D and trimming were read from the DNA. This table has fewer than 90,000 clones, around nine tenths appearing once. The entry originates in a study of blood T cell repertoires in COVID-19. Germline CDR1 reads LNHDA; CDR2 reads SQIVND (reference sequence). CDR3 length: 16 residues. The V and J ends lost 5 bases and 4 bases respectively, with 15 bases between them.

This chain links TRBV19 with TRBJ2-6; tentative D call: TRBD1 (6 bases). The sequenced material came from peripheral blood. The TCR comes from a man aged 45 to 65 with active or convalescent COVID-19. CDR3 nucleotide sequence: TGTGCCAGTAGTGCTATCCGGGACACCGGGGCCAACGTCCTGACTTTC. It is translated as CASSAIRDTGANVLTF.